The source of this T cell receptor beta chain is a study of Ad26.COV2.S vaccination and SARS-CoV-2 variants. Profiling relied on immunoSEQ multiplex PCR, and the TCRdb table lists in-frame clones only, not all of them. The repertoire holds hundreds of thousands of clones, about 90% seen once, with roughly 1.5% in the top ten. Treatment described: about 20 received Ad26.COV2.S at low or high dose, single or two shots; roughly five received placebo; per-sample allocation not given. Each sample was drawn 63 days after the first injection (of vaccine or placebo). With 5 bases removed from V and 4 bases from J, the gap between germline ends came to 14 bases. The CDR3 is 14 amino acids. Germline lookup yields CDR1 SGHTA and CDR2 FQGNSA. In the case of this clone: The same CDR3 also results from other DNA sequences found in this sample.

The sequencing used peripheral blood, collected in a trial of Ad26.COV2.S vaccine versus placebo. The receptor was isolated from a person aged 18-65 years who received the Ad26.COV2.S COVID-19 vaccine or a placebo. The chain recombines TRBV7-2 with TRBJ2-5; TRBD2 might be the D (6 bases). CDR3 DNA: TGTGCCAGCAGCCTCGCCGGGCGGGGAGAGACCCAGTACTTC. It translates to CASSLAGRGETQYF.